The 32 T cell receptor beta chains presented below share a single source sample, sequenced in a study of T cells after yellow fever vaccination. TCRdb called the 5' RACE reads again in MiXCR, with one record for every CDR3 protein. Among under 250,000 distinct CDR3 sequences listed, 6.9% were seen once. Specimen: CD4+ T cells sorted from PBMCs, collected 15 days after the yellow fever booster vaccination. Source of these receptors: a man aged 25 to 40 who received the YFV17D yellow fever vaccine.

This clonotype was seen more than once but under ten times. The chain couples TRBV5-1 to TRBJ2-5, with D unresolved. CDR1 is SGHRS, CDR2 YFSETQ, per germline. This CDR3 has 14 residues. Deletions cut 0 bases from V and 4 bases from J, with 10 bases between. The CDR3 nucleotides read TGCGCCAGCAGCTTGGGGGATAGCAGAGAGACCCAGTACTTC. Translating gives CASSLGDSRETQYF. The full variable domain, with the rest looked up from reference TRBV5-1 and TRBJ2-5, is KAGVTQTPRYLIKTRGQQVTLSCSPISGHRSVSWYQQTPGQGLQFLFEYFSETQRNKGNFPGRFSGRQFSNSRSEMNVSTLELGDSALYLCASSLGDSRETQYFGPGTRLLVL.

This clonotype was seen more than once but under ten times. The chain recombines TRBV5-4 with TRBJ2-7, with unresolved D. Germline CDR1 SGHNT, CDR2 YYREEE (reference sequence). CDR3 length equals 12 residues. The germline V and J ends were trimmed by 4 bases and 6 bases, with 11 bases remaining between them. CDR3 in DNA: TGTGCCAGCAGCCTAGAAAATTCCGAGCAGTACTTC. Its protein is CASSLENSEQYF.

This clonotype turned up a few times. The V and J genes are TRBV7-9 and TRBJ1-4, with 8 bases fitting TRBD1. The CDR3 covers 12 residues. V dropped 4 bases and J dropped 10; count of bases not matched to a gene: 2. Germline assignment: CDR1 SEHNR and CDR2 FQNEAQ (reference sequence). Here the CDR3 reads CASSSGQGKLFF. As DNA, the CDR3 is TGTGCCAGCAGCTCTGGACAGGGAAAACTGTTTTTT.

V and J are TRBV7-2 and TRBJ2-3, with unresolved D. Per germline, CDR1 SGHTA and CDR2 FQGNSA. The CDR3 contains 16 residues. Trimming removed 7 bases from V and 1 base from J, with 18 bases in between. The CDR3 region has the DNA TGTGCCAGCACCCGGCGGCGAAACTCAGGCACAGATACGCAGTATTTT. It translates to CASTRRRNSGTDTQYF. The full variable domain, completed using reference TRBV7-2 and TRBJ2-3, is GAGVSQSPSNKVTEKGKDVELRCDPISGHTALYWYRQSLGQGLEFLIYFQGNSAPDKSGLPSDRFSAERTGGSVSTLTIQRTQQEDSAVYLCASTRRRNSGTDTQYFGPGTRLTVL.

J is TRBJ1-4 and V is TRBV2, with 9 bases fitting TRBD1. CDR1 and CDR2 from the germline V gene are SNHLY and FYNNEI. The CDR3 contains 15 residues. V shed 6 bases, J shed 0 bases, and the junction held 2 bases outside the gene matches. The CDR3 here is CASRRQGATNEKLFF. CDR3 bases: TGTGCCAGCAGAAGACAGGGGGCAACTAATGAAAAACTGTTTTTT.

This clonotype was detected many times. The chain combines TRBV11-2 with TRBJ2-1; tentatively, D is TRBD2 (6 bases). This CDR3 is built from 15 residues. The V end was cut by 3 bases, the J end by 1 base, with 10 bases between. Germline CDR1 reads SGHAT; CDR2 reads FQNNGV. The CDR3 protein is CASSFGGGSYNEQFF. Here the CDR3 DNA reads TGTGCCAGCAGCTTCGGGGGTGGTTCCTACAATGAGCAGTTCTTC.

The rearrangement uses TRBV19 and TRBJ1-1; no definite D call. V shed 5 bases and J shed 1 base, with 14 bases lying between them. The CDR3 spans 15 residues. Germline-derived CDR1 and CDR2 are LNHDA and SQIVND (reference sequence). CDR3 in amino acids: CASSLEALQNTEAFF. DNA for the CDR3: TGTGCCAGTAGTCTGGAGGCTTTACAGAACACTGAAGCTTTCTTT.

This clonotype came up a few times. V usage is TRBV6-5 and J usage is TRBJ2-5; the D gene is possibly TRBD1 (6 bases). The germline CDR1 and CDR2 sequences are MNHEY and SVGAGI. The CDR3 has 14 amino acids. Trimming took 6 bases from V and 2 from J, leaving 13 bases between them. The CDR3 loop is CASRRGGQQETQYF. Written as DNA, the CDR3 is TGTGCCAGCAGAAGAGGGGGTCAACAAGAGACCCAGTACTTC.

This rearrangement joins TRBV19 to TRBJ2-6, with a tentative D call TRBD1 (5 bases). The CDR3 covers 16 residues. Germline values: CDR1 LNHDA, CDR2 SQIVND (reference sequence). V was clipped by 1 base and J by 2 bases, with 9 bases between them. CDR3 nucleotide sequence: TGTGCCAGTAGTATAGGCCAGGGCCCTGGGGCCAACGTCCTGACTTTC. Its protein product is CASSIGQGPGANVLTF.

The genes are TRBV6-2 or TRBV6-3 and TRBJ2-7; TRBD2 is a possible D gene (5 bases). Trimming stripped 0 bases from V and 6 bases from J, with 15 bases between. Germline CDR1 and CDR2: MNHEY and SVGEGT. This CDR3 is built from 15 residues. The CDR3 protein is CASSYSHRGRVEQYF. The CDR3 DNA is TGTGCCAGCAGTTACTCCCATCGAGGGAGAGTCGAGCAGTACTTC.

The J gene is TRBJ1-1, the V gene TRBV19; D remains ambiguous. This CDR3 has 12 amino acids. CDR1 and CDR2 from the germline V gene are LNHDA and SQIVND (reference sequence). V was trimmed by 5 bases and J by 5 bases, leaving 9 bases between them. DNA of the CDR3: TGTGCCAGTAGTTTCGACCTGACTGAAGCTTTCTTT. Its protein product is CASSFDLTEAFF.

This clonotype showed up just a few times. This sequence joins TRBV28 and TRBJ2-3; 7 nucleotides match TRBD1. The V segment lost 10 bases and the J segment 3 bases; nucleotides outside the gene matches: 16. The CDR3 is 16 residues long. The germline gives CDR1 MDHEN, CDR2 SYDVKM. CDR3 DNA sequence: TGTGCCACTTCACAGTTACGGACAGGACGTACAGATACGCAGTATTTT. Translation: CATSQLRTGRTDTQYF.

The chain couples TRBV9 to TRBJ1-1, with TRBD1 matching over 8 bases. V lost 4 bases and J lost 6; bases outside the gene matches: 11. The CDR3 totals 15 residues. The germline V gene has CDR1 SGDLS and CDR2 YYNGEE. The CDR3 protein is CASSTRLDRVSEAFF. The CDR3 DNA sequence: TGTGCCAGCAGCACTCGCTTGGACAGGGTCTCTGAAGCTTTCTTT.

This clonotype occurred a few times. The chain links TRBV7-2 to TRBJ2-5; TRBD2 matches 9 bases. J was trimmed by 5 bases and V by 1 base; bases with no gene match: 8. The CDR3 extends over 16 amino acids. Germline CDR1 SGHTA, CDR2 FQGNSA. Here the CDR3 DNA reads TGTGCCAGCAGCTTAGTGGCGGGAGGGCCCTTCGAGACCCAGTACTTC. This encodes CASSLVAGGPFETQYF.

This clonotype was counted many times. The chain combines TRBV7-2 with TRBJ2-3, with D tentatively TRBD2 (7 bases). Trimming shortened V by 5 bases and J by 4 bases, and 19 bases separated the two germline ends. CDR1 and CDR2 from the germline V gene are SGHTA and FQGNSA. This CDR3 comprises 16 residues. As DNA, the CDR3 is TGTGCCAGCAGCGAAGCGGGAACCCCAGGGGCAGATACGCAGTATTTT. It yields the protein CASSEAGTPGADTQYF.

This clonotype occurred many times. The V call is TRBV18, the J call TRBJ2-3; the match to TRBD2 covers 9 bases. The CDR3 has 13 amino acids. The V and J ends lost 7 bases and 6 bases, in that order; junction bases with no gene match: 5. Looked up from germline, CDR1 is KGHSH and CDR2 is LQKENI. CDR3 loop: CASCSGRWDTQYF. DNA for the CDR3: TGTGCCAGCTGTAGCGGGAGATGGGATACGCAGTATTTT.

This clonotype was counted at least ten times. This chain connects TRBV5-1 to TRBJ2-7; the match to TRBD1 covers 12 bases. This CDR3 comprises 13 residues. In germline, CDR1 is SGHRS, CDR2 YFSETQ. The junction had 5 bases not matched to a gene; V was cut back by 6 bases and J by 7 bases. The CDR3 nucleotides are TGCGCCAGCACCGGGACAGGGGGCGGGGAGCAGTACTTC. It is translated as CASTGTGGGEQYF.

Turning to this clonotype: Compared with germline, one end of the junction differs, possibly owing to a read error. The rearrangement joins TRBV28 to TRBJ2-4; 11 bases are shared with TRBD2. This CDR3 contains 17 residues. In germline, CDR1 is MDHEN, CDR2 SYDVKM. The CDR3 DNA reads TGTGACAGCAGTCTAATAGCGGGAGGGTTAGCCAAAAACATTCAGTACTTC. It is translated as CDSSLIAGGLAKNIQYF.

At least ten counts were recorded for this clonotype. This sequence joins TRBV7-3 and TRBJ2-5, with 7 bases aligning to TRBD2. V shed 5 bases, J shed 1 base, and the junction held 10 bases outside the gene matches. CDR3 length: 16 residues. From germline, CDR1 is SGHTA and CDR2 FQGTGA. DNA for the CDR3: TGTGCCAGCAGCCCATACGGGGGGAATGCCCAAGAGACCCAGTACTTC. Its protein is CASSPYGGNAQETQYF.

The chain employs TRBV20-1 and TRBJ2-7; D gene uncertain. Germline assignment: CDR1 DFQATT and CDR2 SNEGSKA (reference sequence). The length of the CDR3 is 15 residues. V was pared by 0 bases and J by 3 bases, with 15 bases between. The CDR3 protein is CSARDLNGNFYEQYF. The CDR3 DNA sequence: TGCAGTGCTAGAGATCTGAACGGAAATTTCTACGAGCAGTACTTC.

In this sample, this clonotype turned up many times. The J gene is TRBJ2-7, the V gene TRBV29-1; D is perhaps TRBD2 (5 bases). Germline assignment: CDR1 SQVTM and CDR2 ANQGSEA. Trimming took off 5 bases at V and 1 base at J, with 12 bases between the two ends. This CDR3 is built from 13 residues. The CDR3 nucleotides are TGCAGCGTTTGGAGGTACGGGTCCTACGAGCAGTACTTC. It is translated as CSVWRYGSYEQYF.

This clonotype was recorded at least ten times. This chain links TRBV12-3 or TRBV12-4 with TRBJ2-3; 7 positions match TRBD2. With 6 bases clipped from V and 1 base from J, the junction kept 4 bases outside the gene matches. The CDR3 runs to 14 residues. CDR3 in amino acids: CASRLTSGTDTQYF. The CDR3 nucleotides are TGTGCCAGCAGACTTACTAGCGGCACAGATACGCAGTATTTT.

A few counts support this clonotype. The genes are TRBV6-1 and TRBJ2-4; unclear D gene. There are 14 residues in the CDR3. CDR1 is MNHNS, CDR2 SASEGT, per germline. V lost 5 bases, J lost 2 bases, and 10 bases lay in between. The CDR3 nucleotides read TGTGCCAGCAGTCTAGGGAATTCCAAAAACATTCAGTACTTC. Protein sequence: CASSLGNSKNIQYF.

This clonotype appeared many times. This chain links TRBV7-9 with TRBJ1-3; D possibly corresponds to TRBD1 (6 bases). The CDR3 consists of 15 residues. The germline CDR1 and CDR2 sequences are SEHNR and FQNEAQ (reference sequence). Trimming cost V 3 bases and J 8 bases, with 17 bases left between them. CDR3 loop: CASSLSGGGGDTIYF. DNA for the CDR3: TGTGCCAGCAGCTTGTCCGGGGGGGGCGGCGACACCATATATTTT.

This clonotype was counted only a few times. The chain carries TRBV14 and TRBJ2-7; 7 bases match TRBD2. In germline, CDR1 is SGHDN, CDR2 FVKESK. The CDR3 extends over 14 amino acids. The junction had 7 bases not matched to a gene; V was cut back by 4 bases and J by 4 bases. CDR3 nucleotide sequence: TGTGCCAGCAGCCGGGGAGGGCCAGCTTACGAGCAGTACTTC. Its protein product is CASSRGGPAYEQYF.

This clonotype turned up a few times. The J gene is TRBJ2-2, the V gene TRBV5-1, with TRBD2 matching 8 bases. The germline gives CDR1 SGHRS, CDR2 YFSETQ. The CDR3 runs 15 residues. Losses at the gene ends were 4 bases for V and 4 bases for J; bases not matched to a gene: 6. The CDR3 protein is CASSGGLAGTGELFF. The CDR3 nucleotides read TGCGCCAGCAGCGGCGGACTAGCTGGCACCGGGGAGCTGTTTTTT. Together with reference TRBV5-1 and TRBJ2-2, the CDR3 gives the full variable domain: KAGVTQTPRYLIKTRGQQVTLSCSPISGHRSVSWYQQTPGQGLQFLFEYFSETQRNKGNFPGRFSGRQFSNSRSEMNVSTLELGDSALYLCASSGGLAGTGELFFGEGSRLTVL.

At least ten counts were recorded for this clonotype. The chain uses TRBV7-9 and TRBJ1-1; weak D call: TRBD1 (5 bases). Germline V gene sequence: CDR1 SEHNR, CDR2 FQNEAQ (reference sequence). V was trimmed by 4 bases and J by 4 bases, leaving 16 bases between them. This CDR3 contains 15 residues. CDR3 residues: CASSWVVGLGTEAFF. CDR3 DNA sequence: TGTGCCAGCAGCTGGGTCGTGGGGCTGGGCACTGAAGCTTTCTTT.

Only a few counts were recorded for this clonotype. The CDR3 sequence: CSASLLAANEQFF. DNA of the CDR3: TGCAGTGCTAGTTTGCTAGCCGCCAATGAGCAGTTCTTC. The chain combines TRBV20-1 with TRBJ2-1; D perhaps matches TRBD2 (5 bases). Germline-derived CDR1 and CDR2 are DFQATT and SNEGSKA (reference sequence). Deletions cut 3 bases from V and 6 bases from J, with 12 bases between. CDR3 length: 13 amino acids.

This chain uses TRBV6-5 with TRBJ1-4; TRBD1 matches at 7 bases. The CDR3 is 14 residues long. Per the germline V gene, CDR1 is MNHEY and CDR2 is SVGAGI. V lost 0 bases to trimming and J lost 13 bases; unmatched junction nucleotides: 8. Here the CDR3 DNA reads TGTGCCAGCAGTTACTCGGACAGGAGGCCTTTACTGTTTTTT. It encodes CASSYSDRRPLLFF.

This clonotype was counted only a few times. The chain carries TRBV3-1 and TRBJ2-1, with 8 bases that match TRBD2. CDR3 size: 15 residues. V lost 7 bases, J lost 9 bases, and 14 bases stayed unmatched. In germline, CDR1 is LGHDT, CDR2 YNNKEL (reference sequence). The CDR3 loop reads CASTPAGARDGEQFF. The CDR3 region has the DNA TGTGCCAGCACCCCAGCGGGAGCACGCGACGGTGAGCAGTTCTTC.

The chain couples TRBV9 to TRBJ1-3, with D unclear. The length of the CDR3 is 15 residues. The V and J ends lost 0 bases and 4 bases respectively, with 11 bases between them. Germline values: CDR1 SGDLS, CDR2 YYNGEE. The CDR3 sequence: CASSVESHTGNTIYF. The CDR3 coding sequence is TGTGCCAGCAGCGTAGAGAGCCATACAGGAAACACCATATATTTT. Full variable domain (rest looked up from reference TRBV9 and TRBJ1-3): DSGVTQTPKHLITATGQRVTLRCSPRSGDLSVYWYQQSLDQGLQFLIQYYNGEERAKGNILERFSAQQFPDLHSELNLSSLELGDSALYFCASSVESHTGNTIYFGEGSWLTVV.

This clonotype showed up just a few times. The V call is TRBV2, the J call TRBJ2-7, with 7 nucleotides matching TRBD1. Germline V gene lookup returns CDR1 SNHLY and CDR2 FYNNEI. With V trimmed by 3 bases and J by 4 bases, 9 bases remained unmatched. The CDR3 consists of 15 residues. CDR3 sequence: CASSDQTGTAYEQYF. CDR3 DNA: TGTGCCAGCAGTGATCAAACCGGGACAGCTTACGAGCAGTACTTC.